These 10 T cell receptor beta chains came from one sample sequenced in a study of OX40 agonist ivuxolimab in advanced cancers. The library was obtained by the immunoSEQ multiplex PCR assay. Not all clones reach the TCRdb copy of this immuneACCESS table, which keeps in-frame sequences only. Checked studies attribute under half of the gap to unresolved V genes and leave the rest unexplained. The sample table records 25,000 to 30,000 clones; roughly 77% of these occur just once. Of the sample, around a third falls within the top ten clones. The sample in question was CD4+ or CD8+ T cells sorted from blood, obtained in a trial of the OX40 agonist ivuxolimab. All receptors derive from an adult with an advanced solid tumor such as melanoma, head and neck, liver or kidney cancer.

V and J are TRBV7-6 and TRBJ2-7, with D perhaps matching TRBD1 (7 bases). V was pared by 1 base and J by 7 bases, with 14 bases between. CDR3 length: 14 amino acids. Germline assignment: CDR1 SGHVS and CDR2 FNYEAQ. This CDR3 reads CASSLEWAGGEQYF. The DNA of the CDR3 is TGTGCCAGCAGCTTAGAATGGGCAGGGGGGGAGCAGTACTTC.

The gene calls are TRBV13 and TRBJ1-1, with 8 bases lining up with TRBD1. V lost 5 bases and J lost 5; bases outside the gene matches: 19. The CDR3 length is 18 residues. The germline V gene has CDR1 PRHDT and CDR2 FYEKMQ (reference sequence). The CDR3 loop is CASSPYTGGWLSGTEAFF. The CDR3 nucleotides are TGTGCCAGCAGCCCATATACAGGGGGATGGTTATCGGGAACTGAAGCTTTCTTT.

V and J are TRBV15 and TRBJ1-1; D not resolved. The CDR3 is made up of 14 amino acids. The germline CDR1 and CDR2 sequences are LNHNV and YYDKDF (reference sequence). Trimming took off 4 bases at V and 1 base at J, with 10 bases between the two ends. CDR3 nucleotides: TGTGCCACCAGCAATTCAGGAGGGAACACTGAAGCTTTCTTT. This translates into CATSNSGGNTEAFF.

V and J are TRBV18 and TRBJ2-7; the D gene is possibly TRBD1 (5 bases). Looked up from germline, CDR1 is KGHSH and CDR2 is LQKENI. V was trimmed by 0 bases and J by 0 bases, leaving 6 bases between them. The CDR3 has 14 amino acids. In DNA form, the CDR3 reads TGTGCCAGCTCACCACCCGACAGCTCCTACGAGCAGTACTTC. Residues: CASSPPDSSYEQYF.

The chain links TRBV9 to TRBJ2-6, with no clear D. V shed 0 bases and J shed 2 bases, with 3 bases lying between them. CDR3 length: 14 amino acids. The V gene's germline CDR1 is SGDLS and CDR2 YYNGEE. This CDR3 reads CASSVGPGANVLTF. DNA of the CDR3: TGTGCCAGCAGCGTAGGGCCTGGGGCCAACGTCCTGACTTTC.

This rearrangement joins TRBV7-6 to TRBJ2-7; 10 bases line up with TRBD1. J gave up 7 bases and V 6 bases, and 9 bases lay outside the gene matches. The CDR3 contains 14 residues. The germline CDR1 and CDR2 sequences are SGHVS and FNYEAQ. The CDR3 here is CASRPGTGVVEQYF. The CDR3 nucleotides are TGTGCCAGCAGGCCCGGGACAGGGGTGGTTGAGCAGTACTTC.

A single count supports this clone. The J gene is TRBJ2-7, the V gene TRBV5-1; tentatively, D is TRBD1 (5 bases). The germline V and J ends were trimmed by 2 bases and 0 bases, with 9 bases remaining between them. The CDR3 consists of 14 residues. Germline CDR1 reads SGHRS; CDR2 reads YFSETQ. CDR3 loop: CASSLRTGSYEQYF. In nucleotides, the CDR3 is TGCGCCAGCAGCTTACGAACAGGCTCCTACGAGCAGTACTTC.

V and J are TRBV4-1 and TRBJ1-5; D remains ambiguous. Between the trimmed V and J ends, which lost 4 bases and 4 bases, there was a span of 11 bases. Germline CDR1 and CDR2: MGHRA and YSYEKL. The CDR3 length is 14 residues. CDR3 loop: CASSPLGGNQPQHF. DNA for the CDR3: TGCGCCAGCAGCCCCCTAGGAGGGAATCAGCCCCAGCATTTT.

The rearrangement links TRBV19 to TRBJ1-2; unclear D gene. CDR1 is LNHDA and CDR2 is SQIVND in the germline V gene (reference sequence). There are 12 residues in the CDR3. V lost 3 bases and J 5 bases, leaving 7 bases between the germline ends. CDR3 nucleotide sequence: TGTGCCAGTAGTATCCCCTCGTATGGCTACACCTTC. Its protein is CASSIPSYGYTF.

This rearrangement joins TRBV5-1 to TRBJ1-5; no reliable D call. CDR3 length: 15 residues. CDR1 SGHRS and CDR2 YFSETQ come from the germline V gene. The V and J ends lost 0 bases and 5 bases respectively, with 12 bases between them. The CDR3 reads CASSLAGYPHQPQHF. DNA for the CDR3: TGCGCCAGCAGCTTGGCTGGGTATCCGCATCAGCCCCAGCATTTT.